The clone carrying this T cell receptor beta chain was recorded at least ten times. The sample originates from a study of tumor and adjacent non-tumor tissue in lung cancer. In the study overall: Aged about 31 to 76 years, patients included nine to ten men and a few women with stage I to III disease.

Germline lookup yields CDR1 MGHRA and CDR2 YSYEKL. The V end was cut by 1 base, the J end by 0 bases, with 6 bases between. The CDR3 is 15 residues long. The template was RNA from unsorted bulk tissue. A modified ARM-PCR protocol with three rounds of nested PCR amplified TCRbeta. TCRdb analysed the multiplex PCR reads with MiXCR anew, one entry per CDR3 protein. The table has some 84,000 distinct CDR3 sequences, 61% seen once; the top ten hold roughly 15%. The sample comprised lung tumor tissue. The TCR originated in a man aged 70 or older with non-small cell lung cancer. This sequence joins TRBV4-1 and TRBJ1-4; D unclear. This CDR3 reads CASSQGRATNEKLFF. In DNA form, the CDR3 reads TGCGCCAGCAGCCAAGGGAGAGCAACTAATGAAAAACTGTTTTTT.